Described below is a single TCR beta chain sequence and its context. The clone's antigen remains unknown. Base qualities are not at hand, and no much larger clone is one base apart. CDR1 SGDLS and CDR2 YYNGEE are derived from the germline V gene. The CDR3, cysteine through phenylalanine, is 17 amino acids long. Left in the record is the CDR3 DNA by itself, 51 bases read in frame from the first base. V is pruned by 3 bases and J by 5 bases, leaving 13 bases of the junction without a gene match. This sample was included in a study of cytomegalovirus exposure and HLA in healthy donors (dated by TCRdb to between 2016 and 2019). For the wider study: In an earlier analysis of 587 of the donors, about 270 Gb of sequence data and 117 million unique TCR beta sequences from roughly 190 million T cells were reported. An earlier analysis of more than 450 of the donors used high-throughput TCR beta sequencing to judge whether each TCR beta V gene segment behaved as functional or pseudogenic. To predict cytomegalovirus infection status, the study brought together high-throughput TCR immunosequencing, statistical association of individual TCRs with disease status, and machine learning. The T cell repertoires of some 700 subjects were profiled by immunosequencing and related to cytomegalovirus serostatus. Genome-wide SNP genotypes for about 60% of the roughly 700 donors were used in a later genetic analysis, which treated that subset as a discovery cohort. Of the 300 to 500 genotyped donors, 70% to 90% were placed in the genetic ancestry cluster associated with self-reported Caucasian donors. Across about 370 genotyped donors of the cohort, an average of about 200,000 unique TCR beta nucleotide sequences per donor were sequenced, and around 20% of those sequences were non-productive. To study patterns of TCR occurrence, a later analysis re-analyzed previously published TCR beta repertoires from more than 550 donors and added high-resolution HLA genotyping. Alongside the repertoire data, information on donor age, sex, ethnicity and CMV serostatus was compiled. Roughly five DR-DQ haplotypes were treated as single units for association and clustering because of strong linkage in the cohort. In the later analysis, no new phenotypic data were used to find candidate immune exposures; instead, reliance was placed on TCR beta sequences and their occurrence across donors. Besides the first cohort of hundreds of subjects, a separate validation cohort made up of 120 or so different subjects was used. Typing coverage differed by locus: A, B, C, DRB1 and DQB1 were typed in roughly 629-630 donors, DQA1 in about 500, DPA1 in some 570, and DPB1 in around 490. The study was designed to test whether signatures of past pathogen exposure could be identified by cataloging public T cell receptors. Roughly 300 gigabases of sequencing data and 70 million to 100 million unique TCR sequences were included in an early release covering around 600 HLA-typed donors. All discovery cohort repertoires had been generated using a single sequencing platform. Both class I and class II loci were covered by HLA typing, at four-digit resolution. Broad study findings and their caveats: Immune exposure information for the cohort was limited to CMV serostatus. Most TCR sequences were observed very rarely across donors, whereas some public TCRs were present in many individuals. In a later analysis, HLA-associated TCR beta chains were found to be more clonally expanded and to have lower generation probabilities than equally common non-associated chains. A cluster of highly shared sequence variants was judged likely to represent a technical artifact of the sequencing pipeline. A few of the identified cytomegalovirus-associated TCR beta chains were confirmed in vitro to be specific for cytomegalovirus antigens. Compared with the approximately 670-donor mean, donors in an Asian-associated ancestry cluster had fewer N-insertions in productive TCRs, according to a later genetic analysis. Cytomegalovirus status was reported to be diagnosed by the classifier with high specificity and sensitivity in both the original and validation cohorts. A further reported finding was that TCR beta sequences accurately predicted the HLA-A and HLA-B alleles for most subjects in the first cohort. The 87-base-pair reads could not distinguish some IMGT-functional V segments, including TRBV6-2 and TRBV6-3, so those segments were excluded. Linkage disequilibrium might explain the correlated functional status among segregating V segments, but an unknown experimental factor could not be excluded. The study listed 164 TCR beta chains as associated with cytomegalovirus. Assigning TCR associations to individual alleles was difficult when HLA alleles, especially DR and DQ, strongly co-occurred. Because HLA typing was unavailable for some donors at each locus, only the typed subset was used in association tests. About 17 rarely observed V segments, including chromosome 9 orphons, were excluded from the earlier analysis of some 590 of the donors because counts were too low. A later analysis found that most CMV-associated TCR beta chains appeared HLA-restricted, with HLA associations seemingly driven largely by CMV exposure. According to a later analysis, TCR association rates differed among HLA loci, with DRB1 alleles showing the most associated TCRs and HLA-C alleles showing the fewest. Presence/absence analyses assumed roughly uniform sequencing depth across donors, an assumption that may not hold. In an earlier analysis of some 550 of the donors, most TCR beta V segments were observed in productive rearrangements about 87% or about 30% of the time, broadly matching IMGT annotations. According to the authors, the approach could potentially be generalized to other disease states and immunological phenotypes. At a false discovery rate of 0.05, a later analysis linked approximately 18,000 TCR beta sequences to specific HLA alleles. A later analysis reported that several top co-occurrence clusters appeared linked to parvovirus B19, influenza, CMV and Epstein-Barr virus. In a later genetic analysis, a missense DCLRE1C variant was associated with V-gene and J-gene trimming of TCR beta chains, and the association was replicated in an independent cohort. Only TCR beta chains were sequenced in this cohort, and the absence of alpha or paired-chain data limited detectable features.

Library preparation used the immunoSEQ multiplex PCR assay. For the multiplex PCR, a mixture combining 60 forward primers for TCR Vbeta segments and 13 reverse primers for TCR Jbeta segments was used. A multiplex PCR assay on genomic DNA amplified the CDR3 region of rearranged TCR beta genes. On the Illumina HiSeq System, the amplified TCR beta libraries were sequenced as 87-base-pair reads. Under the source paper's analysis protocol: A later analysis tallied approximately 87 million unique TCR beta chains across the 660 or so repertoires, and about 12 million of those chains were shared by two or more donors. To remove PCR and sequencing errors, raw reads were error-corrected and collapsed into unique sequences using a nearest-neighbor algorithm that merged closely related sequences. V, D and J gene segments were assigned by aligning CDR3 sequences to IMGT reference sequences. For a sequence to be retained, a match of at least six nucleotides to both a V gene segment and a J gene segment was required. A rearrangement was called productive if the CDR3 had no stop codons and remained in frame with V and J, and every other rearrangement was called non-productive. Following IMGT convention, CDR3 was defined as the stretch from the second conserved V-encoded cysteine to the conserved J-encoded phenylalanine. The earlier analysis of about 530 of the donors excluded any sequence lacking an unambiguous match to a single V gene segment. An earlier analysis of a few hundred of the donors called V segments functional above 56.7% productive rearrangements and segregating when the between-donor standard deviation exceeded 5%. A statistical classification framework was built for diagnosing cytomegalovirus status from the catalog of TCR beta chain sequences. A later analysis assigned V and J genes by comparing TCR nucleotide sequences with IMGT/GENE-DB human TR gene sequences. In a later analysis, CDR3 sequences and most-parsimonious VDJ recombination scenarios were assigned using the TCRdist pipeline. In a later analysis, each TCR beta chain was defined by its CDR3 amino acid sequence together with its V-gene family, and reads lacking a unique V-gene family were excluded. A later analysis removed several hundred highly shared, low-generation-probability nucleotide sequences to deal with suspected cross-contamination and a sequencing artifact. In a later analysis, a clonal expansion index for each public chain was calculated from normalized within-repertoire ranks of inferred template counts. A later analysis computed generation probabilities with a VDJ recombination model fitted to out-of-frame rearrangements, and checked the results against IGoR. In a later analysis, TCR-TCR, TCR-HLA and TCR-CMV co-occurrence was scored with hypergeometric tests, and a repertoire-size bias correction was applied to TCR pairs. To estimate false discovery rates, a later analysis permuted the HLA or CMV assignments 20 times. In a later analysis, co-occurring TCRs were grouped using DBSCAN, and TCRdist sequence similarity was added for clustering within HLA-allele-positive subsets. For co-occurrence clustering, repertoires with fewer than 30,000 or more than 120,000 public chains were excluded, along with about five repertoires with anomalous nucleotide sharing. TCRdb provides this immuneACCESS table in a form limited to in-frame rearrangements. Some clones are lacking; in checked studies, under half of them reflect an unresolved V gene, and why the rest are absent is not known. From that table come the V and J calls and clone size; the DNA was used to work out D and trimming. The sample yields about 180,000 clones; more than 80% were counted once. Together, the top ten hold roughly 5% of the sample.

The cohort was made up of about 670 healthy bone marrow donors. At the time of sampling, every cohort member was nominally healthy, though immune exposures that went unrecorded were likely present. The donor tested CMV seropositive and was one of the 289 seropositive cohort members. Every donor gave a peripheral blood sample, and the peripheral blood mononuclear cells from that sample were used for TCR beta sequencing. Genomic DNA extraction from the blood cell samples was performed with the Qiagen DNeasy Blood Extraction Kit. In this chain, TRBV9 is recombined with TRBJ2-5; 10 junctional bases match TRBD2. The receptor was derived from a woman between 18 and 30 years old in good health and CMV-seropositive. The sequenced sample consisted of PBMCs. The CDR3 protein: CASSAGHVAGGTETQYF. The DNA sequence is TGTGCCAGCAGCGCAGGCCACGTAGCGGGGGGCACGGAGACCCAGTACTTC.